This T cell receptor (beta chain) was retrieved from a study of response to subunit inactivated influenza vaccine. V was cut by 5 bases and J by 5 bases, with 20 bases left in between. CDR1 is KGHDR, CDR2 SFDVKD, per germline. The CDR3 is 16 amino acids. TCRdb passed the RT-PCR reads through MiXCR, listing each CDR3 protein once. This table holds about 540,000 distinct CDR3 sequences, less than 25% found once. In addition, the sample was reused for a study of T cells expressing NK-cell markers. That work contributes: The authors made TCR beta cDNA libraries by 5'RACE template switching. This switching added a universal primer site and UMIs. Seropositivity for HCMV was found in seven of the eight sequenced donors, with one seronegative. In four donors, these clonotypes also led the CD3+CD56-NKG2C+ fraction.

Material: CD4+ T cells sorted from PBMCs, obtained about 13 days after vaccination. This rearrangement joins TRBV24-1 to TRBJ2-5, with D tentatively TRBD1 or TRBD2 (5 bases each). The TCR comes from a man between 45 and 60 years old who received an inactivated influenza vaccine. CDR3 sequence (DNA): TGTGCCACCAGTGCCACGGGACGGACCCTAGGGGAGACCCAGTACTTC. This sequence encodes CATSATGRTLGETQYF.